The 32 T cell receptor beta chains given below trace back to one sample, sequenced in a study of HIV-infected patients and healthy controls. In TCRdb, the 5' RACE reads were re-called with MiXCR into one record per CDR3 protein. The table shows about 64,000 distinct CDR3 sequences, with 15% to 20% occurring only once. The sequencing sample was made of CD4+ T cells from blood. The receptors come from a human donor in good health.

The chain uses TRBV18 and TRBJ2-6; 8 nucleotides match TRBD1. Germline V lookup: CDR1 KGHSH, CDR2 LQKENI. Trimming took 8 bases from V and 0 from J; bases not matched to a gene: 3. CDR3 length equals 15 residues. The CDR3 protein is CASGTGSSGANVLTF. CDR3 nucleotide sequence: TGTGCCAGCGGGACAGGTTCCTCTGGGGCCAACGTCCTGACTTTC.

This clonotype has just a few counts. CDR3 coding DNA: TGTGCCAGCAGCTTAGAACCCTCGCTAGCGGGGGGGCCCCTAGATACGCAGTATTTT. It specifies CASSLEPSLAGGPLDTQYF. The rearrangement joins TRBV11-3 to TRBJ2-3; 12 nucleotides align to TRBD2. This CDR3 has 19 amino acids. CDR1 SGHNT and CDR2 YENEEA come from the germline V gene. V gave up 0 bases and J gave up 5 bases; unmatched junction bases: 12.

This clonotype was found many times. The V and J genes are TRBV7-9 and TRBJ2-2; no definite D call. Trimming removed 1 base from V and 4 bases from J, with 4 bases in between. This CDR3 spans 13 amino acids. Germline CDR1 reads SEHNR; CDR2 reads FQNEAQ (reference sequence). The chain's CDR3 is CASSLGFTGELFF. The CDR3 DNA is TGTGCCAGCAGCTTAGGATTCACCGGGGAGCTGTTTTTT.

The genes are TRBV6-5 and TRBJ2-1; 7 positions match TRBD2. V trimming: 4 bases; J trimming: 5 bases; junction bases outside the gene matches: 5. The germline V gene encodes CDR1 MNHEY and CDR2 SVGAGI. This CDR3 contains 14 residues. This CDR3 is CASSSPSGNNEQFF. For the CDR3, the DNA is TGTGCCAGCAGTTCCCCTAGCGGCAACAATGAGCAGTTCTTC.

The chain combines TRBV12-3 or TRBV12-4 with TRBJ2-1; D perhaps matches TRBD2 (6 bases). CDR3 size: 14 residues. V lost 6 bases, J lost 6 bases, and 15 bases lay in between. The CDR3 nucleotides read TGTGCCAGCAGCCTAAACGCGGGACCCAATGAGCAGTTCTTC. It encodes CASSLNAGPNEQFF.

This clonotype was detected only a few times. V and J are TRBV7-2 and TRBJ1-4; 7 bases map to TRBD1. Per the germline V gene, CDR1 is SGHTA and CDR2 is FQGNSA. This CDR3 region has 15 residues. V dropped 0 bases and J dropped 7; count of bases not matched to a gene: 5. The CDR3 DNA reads TGTGCCAGCAGCTTAGCGCAGGGGGTGGGTGAAAAACTGTTTTTT. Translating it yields CASSLAQGVGEKLFF.

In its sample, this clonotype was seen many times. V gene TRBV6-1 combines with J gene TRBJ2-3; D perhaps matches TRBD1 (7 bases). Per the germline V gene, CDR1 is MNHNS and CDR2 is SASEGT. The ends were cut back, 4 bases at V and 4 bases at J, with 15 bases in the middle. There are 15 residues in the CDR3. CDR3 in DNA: TGTGCCAGCAGTGCAGGGGGGACAGAGGCAGATACGCAGTATTTT. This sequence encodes CASSAGGTEADTQYF.

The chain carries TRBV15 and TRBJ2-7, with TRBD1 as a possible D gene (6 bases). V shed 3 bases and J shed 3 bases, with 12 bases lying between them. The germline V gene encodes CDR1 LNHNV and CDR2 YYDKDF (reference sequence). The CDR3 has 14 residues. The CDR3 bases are TGTGCCACCAGCAGGATGGGACAAAACTACGAGCAGTACTTC. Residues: CATSRMGQNYEQYF.

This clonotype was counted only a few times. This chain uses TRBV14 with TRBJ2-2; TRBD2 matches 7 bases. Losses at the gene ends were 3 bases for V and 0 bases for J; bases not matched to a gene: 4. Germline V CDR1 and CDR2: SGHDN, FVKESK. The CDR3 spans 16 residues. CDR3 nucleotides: TGTGCCAGCAGCCAGACAGCGGGGTCGAACACCGGGGAGCTGTTTTTT. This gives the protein CASSQTAGSNTGELFF.

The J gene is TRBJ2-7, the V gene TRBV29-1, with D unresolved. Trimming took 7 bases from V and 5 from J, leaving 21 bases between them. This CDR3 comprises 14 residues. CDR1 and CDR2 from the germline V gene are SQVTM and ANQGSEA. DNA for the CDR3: TGCAGCGCCAACCGGCCCGGTCGGAACGACGAGCAGTACTTC. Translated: CSANRPGRNDEQYF.

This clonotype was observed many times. The CDR3 here is CASGLPGKEQFF. CDR3 nucleotides: TGTGCTAGTGGTTTACCGGGAAAGGAGCAGTTCTTC. The genes are TRBV12-5 and TRBJ2-1, with a possible D match to TRBD2 (5 bases). Per germline, CDR1 LGHNT and CDR2 FRNRAP. V was shortened by 3 bases and J by 10 bases, with 10 bases between the two germline ends. The CDR3 spans 12 residues.

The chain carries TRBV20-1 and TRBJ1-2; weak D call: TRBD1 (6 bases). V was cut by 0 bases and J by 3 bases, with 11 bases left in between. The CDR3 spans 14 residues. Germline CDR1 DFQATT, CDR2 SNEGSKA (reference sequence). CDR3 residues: CSARDSTGHYGYTF. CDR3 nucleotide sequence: TGCAGTGCTAGAGATTCTACAGGGCACTATGGCTACACCTTC.

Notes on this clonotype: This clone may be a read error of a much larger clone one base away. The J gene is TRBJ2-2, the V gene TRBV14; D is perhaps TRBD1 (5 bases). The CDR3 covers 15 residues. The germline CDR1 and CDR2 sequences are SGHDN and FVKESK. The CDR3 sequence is CVSSPDMVHTGELFF. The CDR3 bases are TGTGTCAGCAGCCCGGACATGGTGCACACCGGGGAGCTGTTTTTT.

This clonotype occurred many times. CDR3 coding DNA: TGTGCCAGCAGTTACTCTAGGCTAGCGGGGGATGAGCAGTACTTC. Its translation is CASSYSRLAGDEQYF. The rearrangement uses TRBV6-5 and TRBJ2-7, with 10 bases aligning to TRBD2. Germline CDR1 is MNHEY and CDR2 is SVGAGI. CDR3 size: 15 residues. V shed 0 bases and J 7 bases; nucleotides not matched to a gene: 6.

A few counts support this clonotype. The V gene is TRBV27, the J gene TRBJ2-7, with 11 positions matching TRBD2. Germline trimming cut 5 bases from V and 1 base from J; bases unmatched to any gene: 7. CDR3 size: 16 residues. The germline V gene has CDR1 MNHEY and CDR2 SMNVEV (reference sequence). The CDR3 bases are TGTGCCAGCAGTCTCGATCGACTAGCGGGGTCCTACGAGCAGTACTTC. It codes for CASSLDRLAGSYEQYF.

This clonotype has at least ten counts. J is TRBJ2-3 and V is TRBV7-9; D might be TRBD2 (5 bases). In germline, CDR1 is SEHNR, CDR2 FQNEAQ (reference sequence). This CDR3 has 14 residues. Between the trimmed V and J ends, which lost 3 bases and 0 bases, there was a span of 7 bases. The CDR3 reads CASSLSGSTDTQYF. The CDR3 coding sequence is TGTGCCAGCAGCTTGAGCGGAAGCACAGATACGCAGTATTTT.

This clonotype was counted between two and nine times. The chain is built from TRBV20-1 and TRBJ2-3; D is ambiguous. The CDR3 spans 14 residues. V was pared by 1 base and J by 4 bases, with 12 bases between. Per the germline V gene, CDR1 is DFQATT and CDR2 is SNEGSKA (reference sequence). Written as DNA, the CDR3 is TGCAGTGCTAGAGTTGGCGCCCTGGCAGATACGCAGTATTTT. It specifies CSARVGALADTQYF.

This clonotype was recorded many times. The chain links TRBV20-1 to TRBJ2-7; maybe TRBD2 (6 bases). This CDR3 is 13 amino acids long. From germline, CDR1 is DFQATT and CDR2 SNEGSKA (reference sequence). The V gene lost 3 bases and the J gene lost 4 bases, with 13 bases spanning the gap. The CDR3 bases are TGCAGTGCTAGGGTCGGGGGAGAGTACGAGCAGTACTTC. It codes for CSARVGGEYEQYF.

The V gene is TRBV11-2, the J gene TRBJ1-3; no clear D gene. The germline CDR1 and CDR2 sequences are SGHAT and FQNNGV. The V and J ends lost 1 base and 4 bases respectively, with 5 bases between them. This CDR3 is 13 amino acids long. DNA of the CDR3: TGTGCCAGCAGCTTAGGCCAGGGAAACACCATATATTTT. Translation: CASSLGQGNTIYF.

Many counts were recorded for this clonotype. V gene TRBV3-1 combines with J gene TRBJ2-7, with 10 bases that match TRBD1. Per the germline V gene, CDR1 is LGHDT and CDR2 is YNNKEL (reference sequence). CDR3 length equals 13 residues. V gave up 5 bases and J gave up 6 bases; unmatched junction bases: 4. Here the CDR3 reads CASSLTGGAEQYF. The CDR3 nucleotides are TGTGCCAGCAGCTTGACAGGGGGCGCCGAGCAGTACTTC.

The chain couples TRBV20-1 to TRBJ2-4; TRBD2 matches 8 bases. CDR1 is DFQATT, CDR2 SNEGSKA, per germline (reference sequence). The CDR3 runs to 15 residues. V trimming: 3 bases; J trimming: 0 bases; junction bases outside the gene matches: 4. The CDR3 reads CSASLSGGAKNIQYF. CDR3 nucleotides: TGCAGTGCTAGCCTAAGCGGGGGAGCCAAAAACATTCAGTACTTC.

CDR3 sequence reads: CAWTRTVGTQYF. CDR3 sequence (DNA): TGTGCCTGGACCCGGACAGTGGGGACCCAGTACTTC. The chain uses TRBV30 and TRBJ2-5; D perhaps matches TRBD1 (6 bases). CDR3 length: 12 amino acids. V lost 4 bases to trimming and J lost 7 bases, with 13 bases between them. CDR1 is GTSNPN and CDR2 is SVGIG in the germline V gene (reference sequence).

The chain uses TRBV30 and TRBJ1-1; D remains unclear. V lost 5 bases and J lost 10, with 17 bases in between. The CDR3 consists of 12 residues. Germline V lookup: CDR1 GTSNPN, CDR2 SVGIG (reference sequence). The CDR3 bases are TGTGCCTGGTCTATGGCGGGAGCTTTAGCTTTCTTT. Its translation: CAWSMAGALAFF.

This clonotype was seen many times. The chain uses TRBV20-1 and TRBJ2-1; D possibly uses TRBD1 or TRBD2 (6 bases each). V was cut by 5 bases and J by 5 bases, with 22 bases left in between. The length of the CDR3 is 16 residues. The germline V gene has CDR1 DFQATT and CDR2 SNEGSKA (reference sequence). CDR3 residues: CSARERYGGRNNEQFF. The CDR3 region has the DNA TGCAGTGCTCGCGAGAGGTACGGGGGCCGAAACAATGAGCAGTTCTTC.

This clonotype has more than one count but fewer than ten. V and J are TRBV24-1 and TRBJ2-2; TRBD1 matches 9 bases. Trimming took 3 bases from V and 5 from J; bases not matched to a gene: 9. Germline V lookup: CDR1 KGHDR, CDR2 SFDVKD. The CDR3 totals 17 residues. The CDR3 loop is CATSDTTLGTGTGELFF. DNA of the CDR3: TGTGCCACCAGTGATACGACCCTAGGGACAGGGACCGGGGAGCTGTTTTTT.

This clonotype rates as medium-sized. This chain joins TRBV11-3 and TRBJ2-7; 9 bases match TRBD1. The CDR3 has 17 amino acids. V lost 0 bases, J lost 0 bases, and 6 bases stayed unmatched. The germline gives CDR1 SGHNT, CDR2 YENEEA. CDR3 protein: CASSLDSGTGSSYEQYF. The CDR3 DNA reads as TGTGCCAGCAGCTTAGATAGTGGGACAGGGAGCTCCTACGAGCAGTACTTC. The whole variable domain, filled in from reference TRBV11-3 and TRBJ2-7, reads EAGVVQSPRYKIIEKKQPVAFWCNPISGHNTLYWYLQNLGQGPELLIRYENEEAVDDSQLPKDRFSAERLKGVDSTLKIQPAELGDSAVYLCASSLDSGTGSSYEQYFGPGTRLTVT.

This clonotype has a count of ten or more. CDR3 amino acids: CASPKGKYEQYF. CDR3 bases: TGTGCCAGCCCGAAAGGCAAATACGAGCAGTACTTC. J is TRBJ2-7 and V is TRBV5-8; D not resolved. V shed 7 bases and J shed 4 bases, with 12 bases lying between them. This CDR3 is 12 amino acids long. Germline CDR1 is SGHTS and CDR2 is YDEGEE.

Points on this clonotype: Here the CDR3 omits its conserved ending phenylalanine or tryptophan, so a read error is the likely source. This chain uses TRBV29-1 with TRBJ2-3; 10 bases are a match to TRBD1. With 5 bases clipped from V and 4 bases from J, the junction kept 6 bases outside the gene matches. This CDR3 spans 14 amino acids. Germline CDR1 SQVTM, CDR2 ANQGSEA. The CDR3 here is CSVRQTGGPDTQYL. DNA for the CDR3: TGCAGCGTTCGGCAGACAGGGGGCCCAGATACGCAGTATTTA.

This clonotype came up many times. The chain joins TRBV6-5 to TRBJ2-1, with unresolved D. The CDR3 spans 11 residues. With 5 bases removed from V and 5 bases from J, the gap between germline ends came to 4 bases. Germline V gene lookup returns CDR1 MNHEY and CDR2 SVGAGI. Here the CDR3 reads CASSTNNEQFF. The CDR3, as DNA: TGTGCCAGCAGTACGAACAATGAGCAGTTCTTC.

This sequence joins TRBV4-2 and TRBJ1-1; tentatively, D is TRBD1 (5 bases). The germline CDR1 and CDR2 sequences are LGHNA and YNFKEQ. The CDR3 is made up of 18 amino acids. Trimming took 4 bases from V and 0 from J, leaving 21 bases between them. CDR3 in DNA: TGTGCCAGCAGCCTAACTCCAAGGGGTGGGGTTATGAACACTGAAGCTTTCTTT. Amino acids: CASSLTPRGGVMNTEAFF.

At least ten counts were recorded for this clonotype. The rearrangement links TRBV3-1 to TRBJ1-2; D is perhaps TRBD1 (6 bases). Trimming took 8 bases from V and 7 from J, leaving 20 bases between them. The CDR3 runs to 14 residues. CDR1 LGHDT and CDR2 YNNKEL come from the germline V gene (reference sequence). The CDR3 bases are TGTGCCAGCCATCCGGGGCAGGGGAAGGTTGGCTACACCTTC. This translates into CASHPGQGKVGYTF.

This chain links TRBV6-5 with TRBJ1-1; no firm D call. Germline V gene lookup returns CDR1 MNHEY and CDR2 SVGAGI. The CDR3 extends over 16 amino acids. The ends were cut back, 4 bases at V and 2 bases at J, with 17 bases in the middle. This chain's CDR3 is CASSSPIRSPNTEAFF. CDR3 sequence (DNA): TGTGCCAGCAGTTCCCCTATTAGGAGCCCAAACACTGAAGCTTTCTTT.